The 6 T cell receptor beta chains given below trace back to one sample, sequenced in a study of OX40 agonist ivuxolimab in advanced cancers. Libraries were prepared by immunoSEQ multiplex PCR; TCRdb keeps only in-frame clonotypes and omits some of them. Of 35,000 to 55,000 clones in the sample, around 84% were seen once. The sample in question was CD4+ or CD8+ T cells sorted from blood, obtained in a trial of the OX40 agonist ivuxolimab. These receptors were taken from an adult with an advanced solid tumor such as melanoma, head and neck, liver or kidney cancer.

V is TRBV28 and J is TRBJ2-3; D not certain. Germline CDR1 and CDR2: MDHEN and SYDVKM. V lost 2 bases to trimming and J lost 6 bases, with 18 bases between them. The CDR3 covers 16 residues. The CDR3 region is CASSLKLVDPTDTQYF. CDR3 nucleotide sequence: TGTGCCAGCAGTTTAAAGCTAGTCGACCCCACCGATACGCAGTATTTT.

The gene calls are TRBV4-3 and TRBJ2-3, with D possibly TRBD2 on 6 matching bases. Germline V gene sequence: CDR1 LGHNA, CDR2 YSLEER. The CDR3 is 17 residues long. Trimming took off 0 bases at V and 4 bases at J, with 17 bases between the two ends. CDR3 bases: TGCGCCAGCAGCCAAGATCCCCCGGGGGACGGCGCAGATACGCAGTATTTT. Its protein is CASSQDPPGDGADTQYF.

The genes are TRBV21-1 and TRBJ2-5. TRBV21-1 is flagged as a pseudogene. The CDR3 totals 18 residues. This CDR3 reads CASSNWTGPSTLQETQYF. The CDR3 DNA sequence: TGTGCCAGCAGCAATTGGACGGGACCATCAACCCTCCAAGAGACCCAGTACTTC.

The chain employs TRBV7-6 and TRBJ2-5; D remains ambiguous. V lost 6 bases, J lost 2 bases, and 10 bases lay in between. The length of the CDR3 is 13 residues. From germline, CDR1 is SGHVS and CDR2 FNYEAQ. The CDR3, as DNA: TGTGCCAGCAGACCACGGCAACAAGAGACCCAGTACTTC. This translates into CASRPRQQETQYF.

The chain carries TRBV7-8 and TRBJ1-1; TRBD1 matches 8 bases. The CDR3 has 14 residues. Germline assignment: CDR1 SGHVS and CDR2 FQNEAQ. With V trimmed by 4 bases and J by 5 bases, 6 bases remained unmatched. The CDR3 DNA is TGTGCCAGCAGCTCAGGGGGCGCGCGGACTGAAGCTTTCTTT. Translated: CASSSGGARTEAFF.

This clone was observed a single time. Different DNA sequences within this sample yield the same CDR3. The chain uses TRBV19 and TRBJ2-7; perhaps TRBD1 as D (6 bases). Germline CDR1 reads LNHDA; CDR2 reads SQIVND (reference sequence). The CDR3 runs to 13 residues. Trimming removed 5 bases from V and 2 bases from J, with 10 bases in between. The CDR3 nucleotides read TGTGCCAGTAGTCCCGGACAGACCTACGAGCAGTACTTC. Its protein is CASSPGQTYEQYF.